A selection of T cell receptor beta chains follows, all from one sample in a study of cytomegalovirus exposure and HLA in healthy donors. This table comes from immunoSEQ multiplex PCR, and its TCRdb copy is limited to in-frame clones, with some not included. The table includes 150,000 to 200,000 clones, approximately 96% detected once. Sequencing used PBMCs. The origin of the receptors is a woman aged 18-29 years in good health and CMV-seronegative. Both conserved end residues are part of each CDR3. A D gene is named only where the DNA matches it firmly. A row's size may be missing; if present it is once, few, many or a size class.

size	D	V	J	DNA	CDR3
NA	NA	TRBV27	TRBJ2-1	TGTGCCAGCAGTATTTCCGGGACAAGCTCCTACAATGAGCAGTTCTTC	CASSISGTSSYNEQFF
NA	NA	TRBV5-1	TRBJ2-5	TGCGCCAGCAGCTCGGTCACTAAAGAGACCCAGTACTTC	CASSSVTKETQYF
NA	TRBD1	TRBV5-1	TRBJ2-3	TGCGCCAGCAGCTACGGGACAGGGGATACGCAGTATTTT	CASSYGTGDTQYF
NA	NA	TRBV5-4	TRBJ2-5	TGTGCCAGCAGCCGGACAGTCAGGGAGACCCAGTACTTC	CASSRTVRETQYF
NA	TRBD1	TRBV6-5	TRBJ1-3	TGTGCCAGCAGGCAGGACAGGGGGCACGAAAACACCATATATTTT	CASRQDRGHENTIYF
once	NA	TRBV7-9	TRBJ1-2	TGTGCCAGCAGTAAAAACCAGGGTCGCTATGGCTACACCTTC	CASSKNQGRYGYTF
once	NA	TRBV6-5	TRBJ1-4	TGTGCCAGCAGCCTAACTGGAGGGACTGAAAAACTGTTTTTT	CASSLTGGTEKLFF
NA	TRBD2	TRBV4-1	TRBJ2-1	TGCGCCAGCAGCTTCGGGACTAGTGAATACAATGAGCAGTTCTTC	CASSFGTSEYNEQFF
NA	TRBD1	TRBV29-1	TRBJ2-2	TGCAGCGTTGGTCTGAGACAGGGACACGTAAGGAACACCGGGGAGCTGTTTTTT	CSVGLRQGHVRNTGELFF
NA	NA	TRBV7-7	TRBJ1-4	TGTGCTAGCAGCTCCCCGGACGGAGGAAATGAAAAACTGTTTTTT	CASSSPDGGNEKLFF
NA	NA	TRBV7-9	TRBJ2-3	TGTGCCAGCAGCCCTTGGACAGGCACAGATACGCAGTATTTT	CASSPWTGTDTQYF
NA	NA	TRBV25-1	TRBJ1-3	TGTGCCAGCAGTGAGCCCCGTGGCGGGGTCGGAAACACCATATATTTT	CASSEPRGGVGNTIYF
NA	TRBD2	TRBV29-1	TRBJ2-3	TGCAGCGTGCTAGGACTAGCCACCACAGATACGCAGTATTTT	CSVLGLATTDTQYF
NA	TRBD1	TRBV10-3	TRBJ1-1	TGTGCCATCAGTGAGAGGACAGGGCGCACTGAAGCTTTCTTT	CAISERTGRTEAFF
once	NA	TRBV7-2	TRBJ2-7	TGTGCCAGCAGCCCCGACTACTACGAGCAGTACTTC	CASSPDYYEQYF
NA	TRBD1	TRBV5-6	TRBJ2-7	TGTGCCAGCAGCCGTGACAGGGGCGGAATTTCCTACGAGCAGTACTTC	CASSRDRGGISYEQYF
NA	NA	TRBV11-2	TRBJ2-5	TGTGCCAGCAGCCCAAACAGGCCTCGAATGGCCCAGTACTTC	CASSPNRPRMAQYF
NA	TRBD1	TRBV4-1	TRBJ2-2	TGCGCCAGCAGCCTTACGGACAGGGGTTCCACCGGGGAGCTGTTTTTT	CASSLTDRGSTGELFF
NA	TRBD1	TRBV4-1	TRBJ2-7	TGCGCCAGCAGCCAAGTAGGGACAGCTTACTCCGAGCAGTACTTC	CASSQVGTAYSEQYF
once	NA	TRBV4-2	TRBJ1-1	TGTGCCAGCAGCCCGGGTGACGGGACTGATAACACTGAAGCTTTCTTT	CASSPGDGTDNTEAFF
NA	TRBD1	TRBV5-6	TRBJ1-5	TGTGCCAGCAGCTTGGCCGCGGACAGGGGAGAAGATCAGCCCCAGCATTTT	CASSLAADRGEDQPQHF
NA	NA	TRBV14	TRBJ2-7	TGTGCCAGCAGTCACTCCTACGAGCAGTACTTC	CASSHSYEQYF
NA	NA	TRBV19	TRBJ2-7	TGTGCCAGTAGTATAGGGCCAGGGGCTTTCTACGAGCAGTACTTC	CASSIGPGAFYEQYF
NA	NA	TRBV29-1	TRBJ2-2	TGCAGCGGAGTAACCAACCAGAACACCGGGGAGCTGTTTTTT	CSGVTNQNTGELFF
NA	NA	TRBV5-4	TRBJ2-3	TGTGCCAGCAGCTTGGCAGCAGGTGGAACAGATACGCAGTATTTT	CASSLAAGGTDTQYF
NA	NA	TRBV7-3	TRBJ2-1	TGTGCCAGCAGCAAGGGACTTGAGCAGTTCTTC	CASSKGLEQFF
NA	NA	TRBV7-2	TRBJ1-1	TGTGCCAGCAGCTTCAGGGGAAGTCAGGCGAACACTGAAGCTTTCTTT	CASSFRGSQANTEAFF
NA	TRBD2	TRBV7-2	TRBJ2-1	TGTGCCAGCAGCCTACGGACTAGCGAGAGCTATGAGCAGTTCTTC	CASSLRTSESYEQFF
once	TRBD2	TRBV4-2	TRBJ2-3	TGTGCCAGCAGCAGAGGGACAGCGGGGGGGGCCTCAGATACGCAGTATTTT	CASSRGTAGGASDTQYF
NA	NA	TRBV6-1	TRBJ2-5	TGTGCCAGCAGTGAGGACTCCTCTGTGGAAGAGACCCAGTACTTC	CASSEDSSVEETQYF
NA	NA	TRBV6-1	TRBJ1-2	TGTGCCAGCAGCAAACCCGGGTACGGCTACACCTTC	CASSKPGYGYTF
NA	NA	TRBV29-1	TRBJ1-1	TGCAGCGTTGAAGGCGAGGGCGGCCCGAGGACTGAAGCTTTCTTT	CSVEGEGGPRTEAFF
NA	NA	TRBV29-1	TRBJ1-1	TGCAGCGTTGCAGGCAGGGGCGTTTACACTGAAGCTTTCTTT	CSVAGRGVYTEAFF
NA	NA	TRBV25-1	TRBJ2-3	TGTGCCAGCAGTGAATTTGCCGTTGTCGGCCAGGGTGGAGATACGCAGTATTTT	CASSEFAVVGQGGDTQYF
NA	TRBD2	TRBV7-3	TRBJ2-2	TGTGCCAGCAGCCCCACTAGCGGGACGAACACCGGGGAGCTGTTTTTT	CASSPTSGTNTGELFF
NA	TRBD1	TRBV7-2	TRBJ1-2	TGTGCCAGCAGCGCCGGACAGGGGGCGCGAGGCTATGGCTACACCTTC	CASSAGQGARGYGYTF
NA	TRBD1	TRBV7-8	TRBJ2-1	TGTGCCAGCGCCGGGACAGGGGGTGGTGGACACAATGAGCAGTTCTTC	CASAGTGGGGHNEQFF
NA	NA	TRBV7-2	TRBJ2-7	TGTGCCAGCAGCTTAGGTGTGCAGTACGAGCAGTACTTC	CASSLGVQYEQYF
NA	TRBD2	TRBV5-1	TRBJ2-5	TGCGCCAGCAGCTTGAATAGCGGGGGCCCCCAAGAGACCCAGTACTTC	CASSLNSGGPQETQYF
once	TRBD1	TRBV19	TRBJ1-4	TGTGCCAGTAAAAACCGGGACAGGACAACTAATGAAAAACTGTTTTTT	CASKNRDRTTNEKLFF
NA	NA	TRBV15	TRBJ1-5	TGTGCCACCAGCAGAGATACGGATCAGCCCCAGCATTTT	CATSRDTDQPQHF
NA	TRBD1	TRBV5-6	TRBJ2-7	TGTGCCAGCAGCCCAGGACAGGGTGAGCAGTACTTC	CASSPGQGEQYF
NA	TRBD1	TRBV5-4	TRBJ1-2	TGTGCCAGCAGCTTGGCGGCGGGACAGCTAAACTATGGCTACACCTTC	CASSLAAGQLNYGYTF
NA	NA	TRBV7-2	TRBJ1-1	TGTGCCAGCAGCTTAGGCGTCAGGGCTAACACTGAAGCTTTCTTT	CASSLGVRANTEAFF
NA	NA	TRBV4-2	TRBJ1-6	TGTGCCAGCAGCCAAGATGGGGGGGGGCTCAGTTCACCCCTCCACTTT	CASSQDGGGLSSPLHF